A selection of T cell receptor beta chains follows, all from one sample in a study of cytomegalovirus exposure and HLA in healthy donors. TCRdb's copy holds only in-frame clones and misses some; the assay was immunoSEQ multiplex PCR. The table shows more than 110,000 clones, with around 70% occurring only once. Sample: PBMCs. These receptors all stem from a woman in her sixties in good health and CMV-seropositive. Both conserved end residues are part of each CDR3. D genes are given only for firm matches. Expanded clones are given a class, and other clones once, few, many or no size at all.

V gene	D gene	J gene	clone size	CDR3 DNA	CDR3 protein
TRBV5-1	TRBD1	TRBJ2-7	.	TGCGCCAGCAGCCAGGACAGGGCCTCCTACGAGCAGTACTTC	CASSQDRASYEQYF
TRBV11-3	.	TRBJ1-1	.	TGTGCCAGCAGCTTACAGGGTCAGGCTGAAGCTTTCTTT	CASSLQGQAEAFF
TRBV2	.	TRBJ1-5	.	TGTGCCAGCTCCGGGTGGCTTTTTAGCAATCAGCCCCAGCATTTT	CASSGWLFSNQPQHF
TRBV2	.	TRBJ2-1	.	TGTGCCAGCAGTGTTCAGGGTGTCAATGAGCAGTTCTTC	CASSVQGVNEQFF
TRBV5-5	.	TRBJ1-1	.	TGTGCCAGCAGCCCCCATGGGACAAGTAACACTGAAGCTTTCTTT	CASSPHGTSNTEAFF
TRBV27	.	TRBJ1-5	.	TGTGCCAGCAGACAGACAGGTCGAACTGTTAGCAATCAGCCCCAGCATTTT	CASRQTGRTVSNQPQHF
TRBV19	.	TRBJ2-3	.	TGTGCCAGTCAAGGAGTGGATACGCAGTATTTT	CASQGVDTQYF
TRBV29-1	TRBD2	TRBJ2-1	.	TGCAGCGTTGGGGTGAGCGGGAGTTACAATGAGCAGTTCTTC	CSVGVSGSYNEQFF
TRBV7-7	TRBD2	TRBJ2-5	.	TGTGCCAGCAGCTTAGGGGGGGGAGAGACCCAGTACTTC	CASSLGGGETQYF
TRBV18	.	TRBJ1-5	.	TGTGCCAGCTCACCAAGCGGAGAGCAGCCCCAGCATTTT	CASSPSGEQPQHF
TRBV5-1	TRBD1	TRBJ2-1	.	TGCGCCAGCAGGGGGACAGGTTCCTACAATGAGCAGTTCTTC	CASRGTGSYNEQFF
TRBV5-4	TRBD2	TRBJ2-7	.	TGTGCCAGCAGCTTGGGGGCTAGCGGGAGCTACGAGCAGTACTTC	CASSLGASGSYEQYF
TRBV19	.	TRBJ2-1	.	TGTGCCAGTATCTCCCTCAGGAGGAATGAGCAGTTCTTC	CASISLRRNEQFF
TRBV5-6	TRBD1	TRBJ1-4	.	TGTGCCAGCAGCGGGGCCAGCCCGGGACAGCTCGTTTTT	CASSGASPGQLVF
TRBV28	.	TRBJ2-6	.	TGTGCCAGCAGTTTCCAGGGATCCGGGGCCAACGTCCTGACTTTC	CASSFQGSGANVLTF
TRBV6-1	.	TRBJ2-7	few	TGTGCCAGCAGTCGGACAGGAGGGTTTTACGAGCAGTACTTC	CASSRTGGFYEQYF
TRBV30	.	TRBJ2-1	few	TGTGCCTGGACAGGGGACACGCCTTCCCAGTTCTTC	CAWTGDTPSQFF